This T cell receptor beta chain was sequenced in a study of molecular identifiers for immune sequencing clone quantification. The CDR3 consists of 13 residues. Per germline, CDR1 KGHDR and CDR2 SFDVKD. Trimming cost V 2 bases and J 4 bases, with 4 bases left between them. This clonotype was seen many times. The CD8+CD4-CCR7+CD45RA+ phenotype defined the sorted naive CD8 T cells. MiXCR was run by TCRdb on the PCR reads, yielding one entry per CDR3 protein. The data contain about 40,000 distinct CDR3 sequences, 18% of them singletons. The rearrangement uses TRBV24-1 and TRBJ2-2; D remains unclear. The sequenced sample consisted of naive CD8+ T cells from blood, with Jurkat cell RNA spiked in. Subset given: FACS-sorted CD8+CD4-CCR7+CD45RA+ naive T cells. The receptor was isolated from a human donor in good health. Some libraries in this study had Jurkat cell RNA spiked in. Written as DNA, the CDR3 is TGTGCCACCAGTGATTGGTCCACCGGGGAGCTGTTTTTT. Its protein is CATSDWSTGELFF.